Below, 29 T cell receptor beta chains from the same sample are listed, as sequenced in a study. Each CDR3 protein gets one entry after TCRdb re-called the RT-PCR reads with MiXCR. Here the sample spans about 680,000 distinct CDR3 sequences, approximately 14% being singletons. Sequenced material: memory CD4+ T cells from blood. These TCRs come from a female donor in good health, serving as a healthy control.

On this clonotype itself: This could be a read error, since a much larger clone is one nucleotide away. This sequence joins TRBV5-4 and TRBJ1-1; TRBD1 might be the D (5 bases). The CDR3 length is 14 residues. The germline V gene encodes CDR1 SGHNT and CDR2 YYREEE (reference sequence). Trimming took 4 bases from V and 11 from J, leaving 21 bases between them. CDR3 sequence: CASSLGGELRPAFF. The CDR3 DNA sequence: TGTGCCAGCAGCCTTGGGGGGGAGTTGCGTCCCGCTTTCTTT.

This clonotype has more than one count but fewer than ten. This sequence joins TRBV12-3 or TRBV12-4 and TRBJ1-4; D unclear. This CDR3 is built from 13 residues. V was shortened by 10 bases and J by 3 bases, with 12 bases between the two germline ends. The CDR3 coding sequence is TGTGCCACTTCCGGCAGTGCTAATGAAAAACTGTTTTTT. Translation: CATSGSANEKLFF.

Worth noting for this clonotype: The junction and the germline gene differ at one end; a read error may be behind it. The CDR3 coding sequence is TGTGCCAGCAGCCCGCGACCGGGACAGGGTTTAATCGCCGGGGAGCTGATTTTT. Translation gives CASSPRPGQGLIAGELIF. The chain couples TRBV27 to TRBJ2-2, with 9 positions matching TRBD1. Germline CDR1 and CDR2: MNHEY and SMNVEV (reference sequence). This CDR3 is 18 amino acids long.

The table lists this clonotype with many counts. V gene TRBV5-1 combines with J gene TRBJ2-3; 7 positions agree with TRBD1. CDR1 SGHRS and CDR2 YFSETQ come from the germline V gene. The CDR3 is 15 residues long. The J segment lost 1 base and the V segment lost 5 bases, leaving 7 bases of the junction unmatched. CDR3 amino acids: CASSQTGTGTDTQYF. The CDR3 region has the DNA TGCGCCAGCAGTCAAACTGGGACAGGCACAGATACGCAGTATTTT.

This clonotype was seen many times. The chain joins TRBV9 to TRBJ2-2; D not resolved. There are 15 residues in the CDR3. V shed 0 bases and J shed 2 bases, with 8 bases lying between them. Germline CDR1 and CDR2: SGDLS and YYNGEE. CDR3 DNA: TGTGCCAGCAGCGTAGCGCGGACCAACACCGGGGAGCTGTTTTTT. The encoded protein is CASSVARTNTGELFF.

The genes are TRBV11-1 and TRBJ1-2; D not resolved. The CDR3 loop spans 12 amino acids. In germline, CDR1 is SGHAT, CDR2 FQDESV (reference sequence). The V end was cut by 5 bases, the J end by 7 bases, with 11 bases between. In DNA form, the CDR3 reads TGTGCCAGCAGCGCCCTAAGAGTTGGCTACACCTTC. It codes for CASSALRVGYTF.

This clonotype has a count of ten or more. V is TRBV6-5 and J is TRBJ2-2; TRBD2 agrees at 14 bases. V lost 7 bases, J lost 7 bases, and 8 bases stayed unmatched. Germline CDR1 and CDR2: MNHEY and SVGAGI. CDR3 size: 16 residues. CDR3 DNA sequence: TGTGCCAGCACGGGCCGGGGACTAGCGGGAGTCGGGGAGCTGTTTTTT. Encoded protein: CASTGRGLAGVGELFF.

V is TRBV20-1 and J is TRBJ2-1; TRBD2 might be the D (6 bases). Deletions cut 3 bases from V and 0 bases from J, with 12 bases between. The CDR3 loop spans 15 amino acids. Per the germline V gene, CDR1 is DFQATT and CDR2 is SNEGSKA (reference sequence). In nucleotides, the CDR3 is TGCAGTGCTAGCACCGGGACTGACTCCTACAATGAGCAGTTCTTC. Translating it yields CSASTGTDSYNEQFF.

This clonotype showed up just a few times. The gene calls are TRBV20-1 and TRBJ2-7, with 12 nucleotides matching TRBD2. The CDR3 spans 16 residues. V was pared by 6 bases and J by 6 bases, with 15 bases of the junction left unmatched. The germline CDR1 and CDR2 sequences are DFQATT and SNEGSKA (reference sequence). CDR3 coding DNA: TGCAGTGCCTTAACGGGGACTAGCGGGTCTTCGGGCGAGCAGTACTTC. This sequence encodes CSALTGTSGSSGEQYF.

V gene TRBV20-1 combines with J gene TRBJ1-2, with D perhaps TRBD1 (6 bases). The V end was cut by 3 bases, the J end by 6 bases, with 14 bases between. Germline CDR1 is DFQATT and CDR2 is SNEGSKA (reference sequence). This CDR3 is built from 13 residues. The CDR3 region has the DNA TGCAGTGCTAGCTCGGGGGCTCAGGATGGCTACACCTTC. It yields the protein CSASSGAQDGYTF.

V is TRBV5-6 and J is TRBJ1-1, with D perhaps TRBD1 (5 bases). Trimming stripped 4 bases from V and 4 bases from J, with 14 bases between. Germline-derived CDR1 and CDR2 are SGHDT and YYEEEE. The CDR3 covers 14 residues. CDR3 in DNA: TGTGCCAGCAGCACGACTGGGACGGGCACTGAAGCTTTCTTT. Its translation: CASSTTGTGTEAFF.

This clonotype was detected only a few times. The genes are TRBV11-3 and TRBJ2-3; D possibly corresponds to TRBD1 (6 bases). The CDR3 runs 12 residues. The germline V gene has CDR1 SGHNT and CDR2 YENEEA. Between the trimmed V and J ends, which lost 4 bases and 6 bases, there was a span of 8 bases. CDR3 amino acids: CASSSGDDTQYF. In DNA form, the CDR3 reads TGTGCCAGCAGCTCAGGGGATGATACGCAGTATTTT.

The DNA of the CDR3 is TGTGCCAGCAGTTTCTCTAGCGGGGGTCGTTACGAGCAGTACTTC. This gives the protein CASSFSSGGRYEQYF. The V and J genes are TRBV28 and TRBJ2-7, with 10 bases aligning to TRBD2. Germline CDR1 and CDR2: MDHEN and SYDVKM. V trimming: 3 bases; J trimming: 4 bases; junction bases outside the gene matches: 6. The CDR3 is 15 residues long.

There are a few counts of this clonotype. The chain couples TRBV9 to TRBJ1-1; TRBD1 might be the D (5 bases). Germline CDR1 is SGDLS and CDR2 is YYNGEE. The CDR3 is 15 residues long. Trimming removed 3 bases from V and 7 bases from J, with 19 bases in between. CDR3 nucleotides: TGTGCCAGCAGCGCTGGGGGGAGTTGGGGGGGTGAAGCTTTCTTT. Translating it yields CASSAGGSWGGEAFF.

This chain joins TRBV24-1 and TRBJ2-5; weak D call: TRBD2 (5 bases). The length of the CDR3 is 14 residues. The V end lost 4 bases, the J end lost 1 base, and 9 bases lay between the germline ends. Germline values: CDR1 KGHDR, CDR2 SFDVKD. The CDR3 sequence is CATSDPGIQETQYF. DNA of the CDR3: TGTGCCACCAGTGACCCCGGGATCCAAGAGACCCAGTACTTC.

Ten or more counts support this clonotype. V gene TRBV4-3 combines with J gene TRBJ2-3, with 10 positions matching TRBD2. V shed 0 bases, J shed 1 base, and the junction held 1 base outside the gene matches. The CDR3 contains 16 residues. Germline values: CDR1 LGHNA, CDR2 YSLEER. The CDR3 DNA sequence: TGCGCCAGCAGCCAAGAAACTAGCGGGGGCACAGATACGCAGTATTTT. Amino acid sequence: CASSQETSGGTDTQYF.

In its sample, this clonotype was seen many times. J is TRBJ1-3 and V is TRBV7-9, with D uncertain. The ends were cut back, 1 base at V and 1 base at J, with 5 bases in the middle. The germline V gene has CDR1 SEHNR and CDR2 FQNEAQ (reference sequence). This CDR3 has 14 residues. The chain's CDR3 is CASSLGISGNTIYF. For the CDR3, the DNA is TGTGCCAGCAGCTTAGGGATATCTGGAAACACCATATATTTT.

This clonotype was observed a few times. The chain employs TRBV3-1 and TRBJ1-1; TRBD1 is a possible D gene (5 bases). The CDR3 length is 12 residues. Between the trimmed V and J ends, which lost 0 bases and 10 bases, there was a span of 9 bases. In germline, CDR1 is LGHDT, CDR2 YNNKEL (reference sequence). CDR3 residues: CASSQDREGAFF. In DNA form, the CDR3 reads TGTGCCAGCAGCCAAGACAGGGAGGGAGCTTTCTTT.

This clonotype came up a few times. The chain uses TRBV4-3 and TRBJ2-7; 9 nucleotides line up with TRBD1. Unmatched junction bases numbered 14, after V lost 5 bases and J lost 3 bases. Germline values: CDR1 LGHNA, CDR2 YSLEER. The CDR3 has 17 amino acids. Here the CDR3 reads CASSGSWFGDRDYEQYF. DNA for the CDR3: TGCGCCAGCAGCGGTTCGTGGTTCGGGGACAGGGACTACGAGCAGTACTTC.

Ten or more counts support this clonotype. The chain uses TRBV20-1 and TRBJ1-1; TRBD1 might be the D (5 bases). V was cut by 1 base and J by 4 bases, with 13 bases left in between. The CDR3 consists of 14 residues. The V gene's germline CDR1 is DFQATT and CDR2 SNEGSKA (reference sequence). The CDR3 DNA follows: TGCAGTGCTAGAGCCGGGGCGTCGGTCACTGAAGCTTTCTTT. Translated: CSARAGASVTEAFF.

The rearrangement uses TRBV14 and TRBJ1-4; no reliable D call. Trimming removed 0 bases at V and 8 bases at J, with 4 bases between. Germline CDR1 reads SGHDN; CDR2 reads FVKESK. The CDR3 consists of 12 residues. The CDR3 sequence: CASSQDREKLFF. DNA of the CDR3: TGTGCCAGCAGCCAAGATAGAGAAAAACTGTTTTTT.

V gene TRBV20-1 combines with J gene TRBJ1-2; TRBD1 matches 8 bases. This CDR3 has 12 amino acids. Germline CDR1 and CDR2: DFQATT and SNEGSKA (reference sequence). The trim removed 6 bases at V and 8 bases at J, leaving 8 bases unmatched. In nucleotides, the CDR3 is TGCAGTGCCCCTTCAGGGACAGGAGGCTACACCTTC. Protein sequence: CSAPSGTGGYTF.

This clonotype has only a few counts. The chain combines TRBV20-1 with TRBJ2-1; 11 nucleotides align to TRBD2. Germline trimming cut 3 bases from V and 9 bases from J; bases unmatched to any gene: 7. The germline gives CDR1 DFQATT, CDR2 SNEGSKA (reference sequence). This CDR3 is 14 amino acids long. The chain's CDR3 is CSASRTSGWGEQFF. The CDR3 DNA is TGCAGTGCTAGTAGGACTAGCGGGTGGGGTGAGCAGTTCTTC.

The table lists this clonotype with a count of one. The chain uses TRBV7-9 and TRBJ2-7; TRBD1 or TRBD2 may be the D gene (5 bases each). CDR1 SEHNR and CDR2 FQNEAQ come from the germline V gene (reference sequence). The CDR3 sequence is 17 residues long. Trimming took 5 bases from V and 0 from J, leaving 20 bases between them. The DNA of the CDR3 is TGTGCCAGCAGCCACTCCCCGTCTGTGGGGGTCTCCTACGAGCAGTACTTC. It yields the protein CASSHSPSVGVSYEQYF.

The table lists this clonotype with a few counts. The chain is built from TRBV9 and TRBJ1-2; 8 bases are a match to TRBD1. Germline V gene data show CDR1 as SGDLS and CDR2 as YYNGEE. The V segment lost 4 bases and the J segment 4 bases; nucleotides outside the gene matches: 9. This CDR3 has 15 residues. The CDR3 is CASSPPGQGPYGYTF. The CDR3 bases are TGTGCCAGCAGCCCCCCCGGACAGGGTCCCTATGGCTACACCTTC.

There are many counts of this clonotype. CDR3 bases: TGCGCCAGCAGCCAAGATCCCCCCGCGGGACAGGGGGGCTACTACGAGCAGTACTTC. Amino acids: CASSQDPPAGQGGYYEQYF. The genes are TRBV4-1 and TRBJ2-7, with 11 bases aligning to TRBD1. Per the germline V gene, CDR1 is MGHRA and CDR2 is YSYEKL. With V trimmed by 0 bases and J by 3 bases, 13 bases remained unmatched. This CDR3 has 19 residues.

This clonotype was counted many times. V is TRBV29-1 and J is TRBJ1-1, with D possibly being TRBD1 (6 bases). Trimming cost V 7 bases and J 6 bases, with 15 bases left between them. This CDR3 is built from 12 residues. From germline, CDR1 is SQVTM and CDR2 ANQGSEA. The CDR3 nucleotides read TGCAGCGGGGGGAGCCAGGGGTCTGAAGCTTTCTTT. Translating it yields CSGGSQGSEAFF. The full variable domain, its missing parts supplied by reference TRBV29-1 and TRBJ1-1, is SAVISQKPSRDICQRGTSLTIQCQVDSQVTMMFWYRQQPGQSLTLIATANQGSEATYESGFVIDKFPISRPNLTFSTLTVSNMSPEDSSIYLCSGGSQGSEAFFGQGTRLTVV.

This clonotype was recorded at least ten times. V and J are TRBV20-1 and TRBJ1-1; maybe TRBD1 (6 bases). CDR3 length equals 16 residues. V gave up 3 bases and J gave up 1 base, with 18 bases separating them. CDR1 and CDR2 from the germline V gene are DFQATT and SNEGSKA (reference sequence). The CDR3 here is CSASPGRGVGNTEAFF. CDR3 DNA sequence: TGCAGTGCTAGCCCGGGCAGGGGAGTAGGGAACACTGAAGCTTTCTTT.

V gene TRBV6-1 combines with J gene TRBJ1-6; the D gene is possibly TRBD1 (6 bases). Trimming took 10 bases from V and 9 from J, leaving 16 bases between them. The CDR3 extends over 13 amino acids. The germline V gene has CDR1 MNHNS and CDR2 SASEGT. Written as DNA, the CDR3 is TGTGCCATTACCCTGGAGGGGGGTTCACCCCTCCACTTT. It codes for CAITLEGGSPLHF.